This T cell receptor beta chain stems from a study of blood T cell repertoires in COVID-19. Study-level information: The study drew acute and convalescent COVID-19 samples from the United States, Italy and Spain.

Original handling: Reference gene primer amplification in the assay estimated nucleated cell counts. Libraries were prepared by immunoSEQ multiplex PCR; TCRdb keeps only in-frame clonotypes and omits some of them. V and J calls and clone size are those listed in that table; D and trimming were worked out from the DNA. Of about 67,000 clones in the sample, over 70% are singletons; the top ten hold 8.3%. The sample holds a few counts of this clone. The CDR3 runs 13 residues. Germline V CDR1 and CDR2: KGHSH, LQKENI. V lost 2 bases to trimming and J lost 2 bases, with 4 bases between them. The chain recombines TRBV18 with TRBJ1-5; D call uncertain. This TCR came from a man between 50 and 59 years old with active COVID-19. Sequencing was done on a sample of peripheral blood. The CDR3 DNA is TGTGCCAGCTCACCAGAGGGCAATCAGCCCCAGCATTTT. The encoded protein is CASSPEGNQPQHF.